One sample yielded the 14 T cell receptor beta chains listed below, sequenced in a study of T cells after yellow fever vaccination. TCRdb reprocessed the 5' RACE reads with MiXCR, giving one entry per CDR3 protein. The sample has hundreds of thousands of distinct CDR3 sequences, about 4% seen once. The sample in question was PBMCs, obtained 5 days after the yellow fever booster vaccination. Source of these receptors: a young man who received the YFV17D yellow fever vaccine.

Only a few counts were recorded for this clonotype. The chain uses TRBV7-2 and TRBJ2-7; D unresolved. Germline CDR1 and CDR2: SGHTA and FQGNSA. V shed 3 bases and J shed 2 bases, with 11 bases lying between them. The CDR3 consists of 14 residues. In DNA, the CDR3 is TGTGCCAGCAGCTTTTCGGACGGCACCTACGAGCAGTACTTC. Amino acid sequence: CASSFSDGTYEQYF.

This rearrangement joins TRBV18 to TRBJ1-1; perhaps TRBD1 as D (5 bases). This CDR3 is 13 amino acids long. Germline V gene data show CDR1 as KGHSH and CDR2 as LQKENI. The V end lost 4 bases, the J end lost 4 bases, and 10 bases lay between the germline ends. CDR3 loop: CASSQEGTTEAFF. CDR3 DNA: TGTGCCAGCTCACAGGAGGGGACCACTGAAGCTTTCTTT.

This chain uses TRBV12-3 or TRBV12-4 with TRBJ2-1; possible D gene TRBD2, 5 bases. Trimming stripped 6 bases from V and 6 bases from J, with 15 bases between. The CDR3 consists of 14 residues. This CDR3 is CASSRELRPNEQFF. The CDR3 DNA is TGTGCCAGCAGCCGGGAACTTAGACCCAATGAGCAGTTCTTC.

The chain couples TRBV19 to TRBJ1-1; 8 positions agree with TRBD1. The CDR3 consists of 17 residues. The V segment lost 5 bases and the J segment 5 bases; nucleotides outside the gene matches: 16. The V gene's germline CDR1 is LNHDA and CDR2 SQIVND (reference sequence). The CDR3 sequence is CASSPGTGRGLGTEAFF. In DNA, the CDR3 is TGTGCCAGTAGTCCCGGGACAGGTAGGGGGTTGGGTACTGAAGCTTTCTTT.

This sequence joins TRBV5-4 and TRBJ2-1, with 10 bases aligning to TRBD1. V dropped 4 bases and J dropped 8; count of bases not matched to a gene: 6. The V gene's germline CDR1 is SGHNT and CDR2 YYREEE (reference sequence). The CDR3 is made up of 14 amino acids. CDR3 amino acids: CASSTGTGVDEQFF. The CDR3 nucleotides read TGTGCCAGCAGCACCGGGACAGGGGTGGATGAGCAGTTCTTC.

This clonotype was recorded many times. The chain combines TRBV7-2 with TRBJ2-2; D is unclear. The CDR3 has 15 residues. The germline V gene encodes CDR1 SGHTA and CDR2 FQGNSA. The V gene lost 3 bases and the J gene lost 5 bases, with 13 bases spanning the gap. The CDR3 is CASSFQPAATGELFF. The DNA of the CDR3 is TGTGCCAGCAGCTTTCAGCCGGCCGCGACCGGGGAGCTGTTTTTT.

This clonotype was detected ten times or more. The rearrangement joins TRBV5-1 to TRBJ2-3; TRBD1 or TRBD2 may be the D gene (5 bases each). In germline, CDR1 is SGHRS, CDR2 YFSETQ. V shed 0 bases and J shed 2 bases, with 13 bases lying between them. The CDR3 covers 16 residues. The CDR3 region is CASSLEGRIFTDTQYF. CDR3 DNA: TGCGCCAGCAGCTTGGAGGGGAGAATTTTCACAGATACGCAGTATTTT.

The chain couples TRBV12-3 or TRBV12-4 to TRBJ1-4, with a possible D match to TRBD1 (5 bases). CDR3 length: 14 residues. Between the trimmed V and J ends, which lost 4 bases and 8 bases, there was a span of 14 bases. The CDR3 reads CASSSISGSEKLFF. The CDR3 DNA reads TGTGCCAGCAGTTCGATATCAGGGTCGGAAAAACTGTTTTTT.

CDR3 sequence reads: CASSLIPSYEQYF. CDR3 DNA sequence: TGCGCCAGCAGCTTGATCCCTTCCTACGAGCAGTACTTC. This chain joins TRBV5-1 and TRBJ2-7; no clear D gene. Germline V CDR1 and CDR2: SGHRS, YFSETQ. This CDR3 comprises 13 residues. Trimming took 1 base from V and 1 from J, leaving 6 bases between them.

This clonotype was seen more than once but under ten times. This rearrangement joins TRBV4-1 to TRBJ2-5, with D perhaps TRBD1 or TRBD2 (5 bases each). The ends were cut back, 4 bases at V and 0 bases at J, with 12 bases in the middle. The CDR3 is 15 amino acids. Germline V gene lookup returns CDR1 MGHRA and CDR2 YSYEKL. The DNA of the CDR3 is TGCGCCAGCAGCCGAGAGGGGCGATACCAAGAGACCCAGTACTTC. This encodes CASSREGRYQETQYF.

This clonotype has just a few counts. The J gene is TRBJ2-4, the V gene TRBV7-2; D could derive from TRBD1 or TRBD2 (5 bases each). CDR3 length: 13 amino acids. V was pared by 2 bases and J by 7 bases, with 9 bases between. The germline V gene encodes CDR1 SGHTA and CDR2 FQGNSA. The CDR3: CASSLWGMNIQYF. Written as DNA, the CDR3 is TGTGCCAGCAGCTTATGGGGGATGAACATTCAGTACTTC.

This clonotype was recorded many times. This chain's CDR3 is CASSQGPSGGGPETQYF. The CDR3, as DNA: TGCGCCAGCAGCCAGGGTCCTAGCGGGGGCGGCCCCGAGACCCAGTACTTC. V is TRBV4-1 and J is TRBJ2-5, with 10 positions matching TRBD2. Germline values: CDR1 MGHRA, CDR2 YSYEKL. Losses at the gene ends were 3 bases for V and 5 bases for J; bases not matched to a gene: 12. This CDR3 region has 17 residues.

In this sample, this clonotype turned up many times. The V call is TRBV6-6, the J call TRBJ2-3; D is unclear. The CDR3 totals 14 residues. Deletions cut 2 bases from V and 0 bases from J, with 6 bases between. Looked up from germline, CDR1 is MNHNY and CDR2 is SVGAGI (reference sequence). The CDR3 sequence: CASSYQHSTDTQYF. DNA for the CDR3: TGTGCCAGCAGTTACCAGCATAGCACAGATACGCAGTATTTT.

This clonotype appeared many times. This sequence joins TRBV5-1 and TRBJ2-5; tentative D call: TRBD1 (6 bases). With 2 bases removed from V and 5 bases from J, the gap between germline ends came to 13 bases. This CDR3 has 14 amino acids. Germline V CDR1 and CDR2: SGHRS, YFSETQ. CDR3 region: CASSLVGAQETQYF. CDR3 sequence (DNA): TGCGCCAGCAGCTTAGTGGGGGCGCAGGAGACCCAGTACTTC.